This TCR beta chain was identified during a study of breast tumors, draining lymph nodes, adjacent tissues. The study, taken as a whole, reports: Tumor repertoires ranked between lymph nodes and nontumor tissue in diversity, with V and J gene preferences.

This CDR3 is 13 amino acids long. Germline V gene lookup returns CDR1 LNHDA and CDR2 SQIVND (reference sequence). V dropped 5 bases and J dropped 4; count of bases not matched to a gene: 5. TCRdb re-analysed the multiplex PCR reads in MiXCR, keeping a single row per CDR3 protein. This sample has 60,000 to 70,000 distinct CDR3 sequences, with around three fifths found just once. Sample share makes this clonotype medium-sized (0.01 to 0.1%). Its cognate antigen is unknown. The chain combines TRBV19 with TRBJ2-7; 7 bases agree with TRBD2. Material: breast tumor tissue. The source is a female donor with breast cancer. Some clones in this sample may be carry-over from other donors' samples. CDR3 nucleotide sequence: TGTGCCAGTAGTGCGGGGGAGCGGTACGAGCAGTACTTC. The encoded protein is CASSAGERYEQYF.